A single T cell receptor beta chain is shown here with its context. Its target antigen remains unknown. No much larger clone exists at a distance of one base, and base qualities are not known. The data were taken from a study of OX40 agonist ivuxolimab in advanced cancers. Context from the whole study: The costimulatory receptor OX40 (CD134) was targeted by ivuxolimab, a fully human IgG2 agonistic monoclonal antibody. In the dose-escalation cohort, approximately 83% of patients were male, and the mean age was 60 years with a range of about 20 to 79. The paper describes the monotherapy dose-escalation part (N of about 52 patients) of the phase I trial of ivuxolimab. Patients were allowed to have had prior anti-PD-1, anti-PD-L1 or anti-CTLA-4 therapy, and 40% to 45% of the dose-escalation patients had been treated with checkpoint inhibitors. Among the approximately 54 dose-escalation patients, about 19 had hepatocellular carcinoma, 15 melanoma, 9 renal cell carcinoma and 9 head and neck cancer. Partial responses were achieved by three dose-escalation patients, of whom one had hepatocellular carcinoma and two had cutaneous melanoma. The purpose of peripheral TCRbeta sequencing was to test whether ivuxolimab changed TCR sequence diversity and led to clonal T-cell expansion. Intravenous ivuxolimab was administered to patients every 2 weeks at six dose levels: 0.01, 0.1, 0.3, 1.5, 3 and 10 mg/kg.

Counted from cysteine to phenylalanine, this CDR3 has 15 amino acids. The sequence is cut down to CDR3 DNA, 45 bases in frame from base 1. V and J lose 2 bases and 5 bases, and a span of 15 bases separates them. From a lookup of the germline V gene, CDR1 and CDR2 are KGHSH and LQKENI. The trial excluded patients who had a history of autoimmune disease or who were on systemic immunosuppression. Peripheral blood for TCR sequencing was drawn from every dose cohort at baseline, at cycle 4 day 1 and at cycle 7 day 1. The samples were taken from a phase I, first-in-human, multicenter, open-label dose-escalation trial of ivuxolimab. Adults with locally advanced or metastatic melanoma, renal cell, hepatocellular, or head and neck squamous cell carcinoma were enrolled in the trial. Before TCR sequencing, CD4+ and CD8+ T cells were separately sorted from peripheral blood. To sequence the TCRbeta CDR3 region, genomic DNA was isolated from the sorted cells. TCRbeta CDR3 regions were sequenced using the immunoSEQ Assay. Imported from immuneACCESS, the table was reduced by TCRdb to in-frame sequences with V and J called. These copies leave out some clones; in studies compared against another copy, an unresolved V gene accounts for under half, and the cause of the remainder is not known. The sample table lists tens of thousands of clones, 82% of them with a count of one. Roughly 24% of the sample belongs to the ten largest clones.

Beyond this particular receptor, the publication reports: Low levels of normalized T-cell clonal expansion were also shown by some nonresponding patients. In the 0.1-3.0 mg/kg groups, partial responders had among the lowest normalized peripheral clonal expansion, particularly in CD8+ T cells. At doses of 0.1 to 3.0 mg/kg, clonal expansion of both CD4+ and CD8+ T cells in blood was seen between baseline and week 6. Antigen specificity was not determined for the clonally expanded peripheral T cells. After ivuxolimab, CD8+ T cells had more expanded clones than CD4+ T cells on average.

The clonotype originates from an adult with an advanced solid tumor such as melanoma, head and neck, liver or kidney cancer. Sample: CD4+ or CD8+ T cells sorted from blood, taken in a trial of the OX40 agonist ivuxolimab. Here the chain combines TRBV18 and TRBJ1-2; TRBD1 is a possible D gene, resting on 5 matching bases. The DNA sequence reads TGTGCCAGCTCACCAGGCAGGGCCCTCGAGTATGGCTACACCTTC. This sequence encodes CASSPGRALEYGYTF.